The 14 T cell receptor beta chains presented below share a single source sample, sequenced in a study of T cells in Graves' hyperthyroidism and ophthalmopathy. Researchers took RNA transcripts and amplified the TCR beta CDR3 regions from them. The HTBI set primed first-round TCR CDR3 RT-PCR. One entry per CDR3 protein, called by TCRdb with MiXCR from the multiplex PCR reads. Altogether 400,000 to 500,000 distinct CDR3 sequences are present, 13% to 15% being singletons, with the ten largest covering 15% to 20%. Sequencing used blood. The receptors here all came from a woman aged 18-35 years with Graves' hyperthyroidism.

This clonotype appeared a few times. This chain connects TRBV14 to TRBJ1-2; D gene ambiguous. Per the germline V gene, CDR1 is SGHDN and CDR2 is FVKESK. The CDR3 sequence is 18 residues long. The germline V and J ends were trimmed by 3 bases and 5 bases, with 25 bases remaining between them. The CDR3 is CASSHPSSLGRETYGYTF. The DNA for the CDR3 is TGTGCCAGCAGCCACCCCAGCAGCCTGGGCAGAGAGACTTATGGCTACACCTTC.

This clonotype was recorded at least ten times. The chain couples TRBV10-3 to TRBJ2-3; D unresolved. V was cut by 1 base and J by 0 bases, with 11 bases left in between. This CDR3 has 16 amino acids. Germline CDR1 reads ENHRY; CDR2 reads SYGVKD. CDR3 protein: CAISELMGSSTDTQYF. CDR3 nucleotide sequence: TGTGCCATCAGTGAGTTGATGGGATCTAGCACAGATACGCAGTATTTT.

This clonotype was observed at least ten times. The CDR3 DNA is TGTGCCAGCAGCCCCTTCGGAGGACAAGAGACCCAGTACTTC. Its translation: CASSPFGGQETQYF. This chain connects TRBV14 to TRBJ2-5; TRBD2 is a possible D gene (5 bases). Between the trimmed V and J ends, which lost 4 bases and 2 bases, there was a span of 11 bases. CDR1 SGHDN and CDR2 FVKESK come from the germline V gene. This CDR3 has 14 residues.

Ten or more counts support this clonotype. The rearrangement joins TRBV5-1 to TRBJ2-6; 7 bases align to TRBD1. With V trimmed by 4 bases and J by 0 bases, 10 bases remained unmatched. This CDR3 region has 18 residues. Looked up from germline, CDR1 is SGHRS and CDR2 is YFSETQ. The CDR3 reads CASSLPGQRSSGANVLTF. The DNA of the CDR3 is TGCGCCAGCAGCCTTCCGGGACAGCGCTCCTCTGGGGCCAACGTCCTGACTTTC.

Ten or more counts support this clonotype. V usage is TRBV7-9 and J usage is TRBJ2-7; 7 nucleotides align to TRBD2. V dropped 6 bases and J dropped 0; count of bases not matched to a gene: 5. Germline CDR1 SEHNR, CDR2 FQNEAQ (reference sequence). This CDR3 spans 14 amino acids. The DNA for the CDR3 is TGTGCCAGCAGGGCGGGAGTGAACTCCTACGAGCAGTACTTC. Its protein product is CASRAGVNSYEQYF.

V and J are TRBV9 and TRBJ1-1; no definite D call. The CDR3 is made up of 14 amino acids. In germline, CDR1 is SGDLS, CDR2 YYNGEE. Trimming shortened V by 3 bases and J by 4 bases, and 13 bases separated the two germline ends. The DNA of the CDR3 is TGTGCCAGCAGCGCGGACCTCGGAGGCACTGAAGCTTTCTTT. Encoded protein: CASSADLGGTEAFF.

The table lists this clonotype with many counts. This rearrangement joins TRBV12-3 or TRBV12-4 to TRBJ1-5; possible D gene TRBD1, 6 bases. V shed 7 bases and J shed 3 bases, with 13 bases lying between them. The CDR3 loop spans 14 amino acids. The DNA of the CDR3 is TGTGCCAGCAATACGGACAGCTACAATCAGCCCCAGCATTTT. Protein sequence: CASNTDSYNQPQHF.

This clonotype was detected many times. The J gene is TRBJ1-6, the V gene TRBV20-1; weak D call: TRBD1 (6 bases). CDR3 length: 17 amino acids. Germline V gene sequence: CDR1 DFQATT, CDR2 SNEGSKA (reference sequence). Between the trimmed V and J ends, which lost 0 bases and 9 bases, there was a span of 21 bases. CDR3 sequence (DNA): TGCAGTGCTAGAGATAAAACCGGGACAATACTCGCTTCACCCCTCCACTTT. Protein sequence: CSARDKTGTILASPLHF.

This clonotype was seen repeatedly, ten times or more. The chain employs TRBV20-1 and TRBJ2-5; 8 bases are a match to TRBD2. The germline V gene encodes CDR1 DFQATT and CDR2 SNEGSKA (reference sequence). The CDR3 spans 12 residues. The ends lost 4 bases at V and 3 bases at J; junction bases unmatched: 1. CDR3 amino acids: CSAISGKETQYF. CDR3 nucleotides: TGCAGTGCTATTAGCGGGAAAGAGACCCAGTACTTC.

This clonotype has just a few counts. J is TRBJ1-2 and V is TRBV13; TRBD1 is a possible D gene (6 bases). V lost 5 bases and J 0 bases, leaving 22 bases between the germline ends. In germline, CDR1 is PRHDT, CDR2 FYEKMQ (reference sequence). There are 18 residues in the CDR3. The CDR3 nucleotides are TGTGCCAGCAGCATCGGGACAAACCTCAATTTCGCTAACTATGGCTACACCTTC. Its translation: CASSIGTNLNFANYGYTF. Variable domain in full (rest from reference TRBV13 and TRBJ1-2): AAGVIQSPRHLIKEKRETATLKCYPIPRHDTVYWYQQGPGQDPQFLISFYEKMQSDKGSIPDRFSAQQFSDYHSELNMSSLELGDSALYFCASSIGTNLNFANYGYTFGSGTRLTVV.

In this sample, this clonotype turned up a few times. The rearrangement joins TRBV11-2 to TRBJ2-7, with D perhaps matching TRBD2 (5 bases). V lost 8 bases and J lost 9, with 20 bases in between. Germline lookup yields CDR1 SGHAT and CDR2 FQNNGV. The CDR3 has 13 amino acids. The CDR3 DNA follows: TGTGCCAGCCGATGGACTCTCCGATTCCCGCAGTACGTC. Amino acids: CASRWTLRFPQYV.

This clonotype was counted many times. This sequence joins TRBV6-1 and TRBJ2-1; 11 bases fit TRBD1. The CDR3 has 15 residues. Germline lookup yields CDR1 MNHNS and CDR2 SASEGT. V was clipped by 5 bases and J by 8 bases; unmatched bases: 8. The CDR3 nucleotides are TGTGCCAGCAGTTACGTCCGGACAGGGGGCGATGAGCAGTTCTTC. Amino acid sequence: CASSYVRTGGDEQFF.

At least ten counts were recorded for this clonotype. V gene TRBV13 combines with J gene TRBJ2-1, with D uncertain. The CDR3 is 16 residues long. Germline lookup yields CDR1 PRHDT and CDR2 FYEKMQ (reference sequence). Between the trimmed V and J ends, which lost 6 bases and 0 bases, there was a span of 15 bases. This chain's CDR3 is CASRSTKSRSYNEQFF. The DNA of the CDR3 is TGTGCCAGCAGATCTACTAAAAGTCGCTCCTACAATGAGCAGTTCTTC.

This chain connects TRBV7-9 to TRBJ2-2, with TRBD2 matching 7 bases. The J segment lost 4 bases and the V segment lost 4 bases, leaving 6 bases of the junction unmatched. CDR1 is SEHNR and CDR2 is FQNEAQ in the germline V gene (reference sequence). The CDR3 contains 15 residues. CDR3 DNA: TGTGCCAGCAGCTCGCGGGGGTCGGGCACCGGGGAGCTGTTTTTT. It is translated as CASSSRGSGTGELFF.